This TCR beta chain emerged from a study of human T cells and chemical hapten exposure. Overall study context: Throughout the roughly 22-week study, diphenylcyclopropenone was applied weekly to the patients' scalps.

Germline V gene data show CDR1 as SGHTA and CDR2 as FQGNSA. Trimming took 6 bases from V and 1 from J, leaving 12 bases between them. The CDR3 has 14 residues. The library put unique molecular identifiers onto individual cDNA molecules. From the RACE reads, TCRdb called clonotypes with MiXCR, one entry per CDR3 protein. Of 200,000 to 300,000 distinct CDR3 sequences in the sample, around 9.3% are singletons; the top ten hold approximately 2.3%. Time point described: pre-sensitization, week 0. The treatment was: therapeutic diphenylcyclopropenone sensitization with weekly scalp DPC. Suited to DPC and affected by alopecia, the donors ranged from 18 to 70 years old.

The sequencing here drew on whole blood, taken in connection with sensitization to the hapten diphenylcyclopropenone (DPC). This clonotype was obtained from a woman aged 40 to 50 with alopecia areata. Some clones in this sample may be carry-over from other donors' samples. The genes are TRBV7-2 and TRBJ1-1; no firm D call. The CDR3 loop reads CASRPAAKNTEAFF. The CDR3 DNA reads TGTGCCAGCAGACCAGCTGCTAAGAACACTGAAGCTTTCTTT.